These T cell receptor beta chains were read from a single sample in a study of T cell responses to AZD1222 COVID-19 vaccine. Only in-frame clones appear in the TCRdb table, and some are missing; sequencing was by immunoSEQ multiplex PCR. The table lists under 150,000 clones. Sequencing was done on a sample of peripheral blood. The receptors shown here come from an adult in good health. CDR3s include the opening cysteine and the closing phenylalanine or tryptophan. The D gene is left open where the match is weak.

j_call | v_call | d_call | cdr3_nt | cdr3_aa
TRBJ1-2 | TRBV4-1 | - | TGCGCCAGCAGCAGAACAGGGAAGTCCAACTATGGCTACACCTTC | CASSRTGKSNYGYTF
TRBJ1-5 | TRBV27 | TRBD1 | TGTGCCAGCAGTTCAACCCCGGACAGGGTTCAGCCCCAGCATTTT | CASSSTPDRVQPQHF
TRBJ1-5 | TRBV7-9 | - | TGTGCCAGCAGCTTTGGTAGTAGCAATCAGCCCCAGCATTTT | CASSFGSSNQPQHF
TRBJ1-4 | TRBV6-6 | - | TGTGCCAGCAGTTACTCGGACATCGGGGGTGAAAAACTGTTTTTT | CASSYSDIGGEKLFF
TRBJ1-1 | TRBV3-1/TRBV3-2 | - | TGTGCCAGCAGCCAAGGTTCCGACAGATCGCCTGAAGCTTTCTTT | CASSQGSDRSPEAFF
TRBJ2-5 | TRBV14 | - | TGTGCCAGCAGCGAAGGGGAGACCCAGTACTTC | CASSEGETQYF
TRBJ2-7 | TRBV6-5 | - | TGTGCCAGCAGCCGCCGGGACACAGGCTCCTACGAGCAGTACTTC | CASSRRDTGSYEQYF
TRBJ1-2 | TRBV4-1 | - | TGCGCCAGCAGCCAAGTCTTGGTTAACTATGGCTACACCTTC | CASSQVLVNYGYTF
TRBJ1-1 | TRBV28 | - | TGTGCCAGCAGTTTTCCCCCCACGGTTATGGCTTTCTTT | CASSFPPTVMAFF
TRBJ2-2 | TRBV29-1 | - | TGCAGCGTTGTTCTTGGGACCGGGGAGCTGTTTTTT | CSVVLGTGELFF
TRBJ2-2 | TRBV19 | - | TGTGCCAGTAGTATATCCGGGGGGAACACCGGGGAGCTGTTTTTT | CASSISGGNTGELFF
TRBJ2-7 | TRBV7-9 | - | TGTGCCAGCAGCTCGGGACGGGGGTCCTACGAGCAGTACTTC | CASSSGRGSYEQYF
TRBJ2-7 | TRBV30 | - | TGTGTCCTCGACCCCGGGGCGGGGGCAGGCGAGCAGTACTTC | CVLDPGAGAGEQYF
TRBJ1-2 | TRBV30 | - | TGTGCCTGGAGTGTAGGTGGTAGCGATGTGGGCTACACCTTC | CAWSVGGSDVGYTF
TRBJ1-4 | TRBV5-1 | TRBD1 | TGCGCCAGCAGCACAGGGGTGGGGGAAAAACTGTTTTTT | CASSTGVGEKLFF
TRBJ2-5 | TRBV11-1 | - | TGTGCCAGCAGCTTAGACCTGCGACCTCTCCAAGAGACCCAGTACTTC | CASSLDLRPLQETQYF
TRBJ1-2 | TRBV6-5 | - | TGTGCCAGCAAAAGAGGGGCGAGTAACTATGGCTACACCTTC | CASKRGASNYGYTF
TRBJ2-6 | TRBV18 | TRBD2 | TGTGCCAGCTCTACTAGCGGGGGCCGATCTGGGGCCAACGTCCTGACTTTC | CASSTSGGRSGANVLTF
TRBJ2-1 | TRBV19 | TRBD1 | TGTGCCAGTAGTACCCGGCGACAGGGTTACAATGAGCAGTTCTTC | CASSTRRQGYNEQFF
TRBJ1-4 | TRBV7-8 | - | TGTGCCAGCAGCTTAGCGAATCAGTACAGAGCAACTAATGAAAAACTGTTTTTT | CASSLANQYRATNEKLFF
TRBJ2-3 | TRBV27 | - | TGTGCCAGCAGTTTTGGGGCAGATACGCAGTATTTT | CASSFGADTQYF
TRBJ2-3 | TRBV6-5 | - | TGTGCCAGCAAGGTGGGGGGCACAGATACGCAGTATTTT | CASKVGGTDTQYF
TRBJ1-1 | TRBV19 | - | TGTGCCAGTAGTAGCCCGGGTCCCTCCCGAGCTTTCTTT | CASSSPGPSRAFF
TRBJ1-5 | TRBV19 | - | TGTGCCAGTAGTATTCATTGGCTTGATGGGAATCAGCCCCAGCATTTT | CASSIHWLDGNQPQHF
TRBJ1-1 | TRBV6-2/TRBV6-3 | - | TGTGCCAGCAGCGACCAGAGAAGGAACACTGAAGCTTTCTTT | CASSDQRRNTEAFF
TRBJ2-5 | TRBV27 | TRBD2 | TGTGCCAGCAGTCTAGCGGGGGTATCAGAGACCCAGTACTTC | CASSLAGVSETQYF
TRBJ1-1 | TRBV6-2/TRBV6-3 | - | TGTGCCAGCAGTTACTCGAGTGGCGGCCAAAGGAAAGCTTTCTTT | CASSYSSGGQRKAFF